What follows are 9 T cell receptor beta chains derived from one specimen sequenced in a study of T cell responses to AZD1222 COVID-19 vaccine. Only in-frame clones appear in the TCRdb table, and some are missing; sequencing was by immunoSEQ multiplex PCR. The sample comprises about 180,000 clones, 75% to 90% of which are singletons, and roughly 4% rests with the top ten. The sample consisted of peripheral blood, taken 28 days after the second dose of the MenACWY control vaccine. These receptors all stem from an adult who received the MenACWY meningococcal vaccine as a control.

The chain employs TRBV9 and TRBJ1-1; 9 bases match TRBD1. The V gene end was trimmed by 0 bases and the J gene end by 4 bases; junction bases not matched to a gene: 4. Germline CDR1 reads SGDLS; CDR2 reads YYNGEE. There are 15 residues in the CDR3. CDR3 loop: CASSVAPTGGTEAFF. In DNA form, the CDR3 reads TGTGCCAGCAGCGTAGCTCCGACAGGGGGCACTGAAGCTTTCTTT.

The chain carries TRBV6-5 and TRBJ2-4; D may be TRBD1 (5 bases). There are 15 residues in the CDR3. Trimming left V 8 bases short and J 5 bases short, with 19 bases between. Looked up from germline, CDR1 is MNHEY and CDR2 is SVGAGI. The DNA of the CDR3 is TGTGCCAGCTATTCACTCCAGGGAACCCAAAACATTCAGTACTTC. Protein sequence: CASYSLQGTQNIQYF.

With respect to this clone: A read error is possible here, since a much larger clone lies one base away. V gene TRBV7-2 combines with J gene TRBJ1-2; D is unclear. CDR1 and CDR2 (germline): SGHTA, FQGNSA. CDR3 length: 12 amino acids. V shed 5 bases and J shed 1 base, with 5 bases lying between them. The DNA of the CDR3 is TGTGCCAGCAGCCGGGATAACTATGGCTACACCTTC. Its translation is CASSRDNYGYTF. Variable domain in full (rest from reference TRBV7-2 and TRBJ1-2): GAGVSQSPSNKVTEKGKDVELRCDPISGHTALYWYRQSLGQGLEFLIYFQGNSAPDKSGLPSDRFSAERTGGSVSTLTIQRTQQEDSAVYLCASSRDNYGYTFGSGTRLTVV.

The rearrangement uses TRBV27 and TRBJ2-1; no firm D call. Trimming left V 6 bases short and J 8 bases short, with 17 bases between. CDR1 MNHEY and CDR2 SMNVEV come from the germline V gene (reference sequence). This CDR3 has 14 amino acids. The CDR3 spells CASSSRDVWDEQFF. The CDR3 DNA is TGTGCCAGCAGCTCCCGAGACGTGTGGGATGAGCAGTTCTTC.

The V gene is TRBV7-2, the J gene TRBJ1-3, with D hard to call. V lost 0 bases and J lost 6, with 6 bases in between. The CDR3 runs 13 residues. Germline CDR1 reads SGHTA; CDR2 reads FQGNSA. The CDR3 loop is CASSLAGQNTIYF. DNA for the CDR3: TGTGCCAGCAGCTTAGCGGGCCAAAACACCATATATTTT.

The CDR3 DNA reads TGTGCCAGCAGCTTAGGGTGGTACGAGCAGTACTTC. Translated, it gives CASSLGWYEQYF. This rearrangement joins TRBV7-2 to TRBJ2-7; D is unresolved. The CDR3 runs to 12 residues. The germline V gene has CDR1 SGHTA and CDR2 FQGNSA. V lost 1 base to trimming and J lost 4 bases, with 5 bases between them.

CDR3 sequence: CSAGRFDEQFF. CDR3 coding DNA: TGCAGTGCTGGAAGGTTCGATGAGCAGTTCTTC. V and J are TRBV20-1 and TRBJ2-1; D is unclear. Germline loops: CDR1 DFQATT, CDR2 SNEGSKA (reference sequence). V was pared by 5 bases and J by 8 bases, with 10 bases between. The CDR3 consists of 11 residues.

The chain employs TRBV9 and TRBJ1-3, with 9 bases fitting TRBD1. Germline trimming cut 2 bases from V and 7 bases from J; bases unmatched to any gene: 4. The CDR3 has 14 residues. CDR1 and CDR2 from the germline V gene are SGDLS and YYNGEE. DNA of the CDR3: TGTGCCAGCAGCGTGGCAGGACAGGGGAACACCATATATTTT. Translation gives CASSVAGQGNTIYF.

The genes are TRBV29-1 and TRBJ2-7; TRBD2 matches at 12 bases. The V gene end was trimmed by 2 bases and the J gene end by 5 bases; junction bases not matched to a gene: 7. The CDR3 extends over 15 amino acids. Germline CDR1 reads SQVTM; CDR2 reads ANQGSEA. The CDR3 DNA reads TGCAGCGTTGAACTAGCGGGAGGGCCGCAGGACGAGCAGTACTTC. It encodes CSVELAGGPQDEQYF.